The 23 T cell receptor beta chains below were found in one sample sequenced in a study of patients and donors after allogeneic stem cell transplantation. TCRdb recomputed calls from the RT-PCR reads with MiXCR, one row per CDR3 protein. The sample lists approximately 200,000 distinct CDR3 sequences, 35% to 50% seen once, with approximately 30% in the top ten. The source material was blood, either unsorted or a sorted T cell fraction (not recorded which). The receptors shown here come from a human donor who was either an allogeneic HSCT recipient or a stem cell or donor lymphocyte infusion donor (not recorded which). It is not recorded whose cells these are; they may come from a transplant donor.

The V call is TRBV20-1, the J call TRBJ1-1; possibly TRBD1 for D (5 bases). Trimming shortened V by 3 bases and J by 8 bases, and 16 bases separated the two germline ends. Per the germline V gene, CDR1 is DFQATT and CDR2 is SNEGSKA (reference sequence). The CDR3 consists of 13 residues. The CDR3 DNA is TGCAGTGCTAGCAACGGGACCCTTATGGAAGCTTTCTTT. This encodes CSASNGTLMEAFF.

The chain recombines TRBV7-8 with TRBJ1-1; D is uncertain. The CDR3 is 15 amino acids. In germline, CDR1 is SGHVS, CDR2 FQNEAQ. V lost 5 bases and J lost 3, with 16 bases in between. Here the CDR3 reads CASSPYRAAYTEAFF. CDR3 nucleotides: TGTGCCAGCAGCCCCTATCGGGCGGCCTACACTGAAGCTTTCTTT. Filled out from reference TRBV7-8 and TRBJ1-1, the complete variable domain reads GAGVSQSPRYKVAKRGQDVALRCDPISGHVSLFWYQQALGQGPEFLTYFQNEAQLDKSGLPSDRFFAERPEGSVSTLKIQRTQQEDSAVYLCASSPYRAAYTEAFFGQGTRLTVV.

This clonotype was picked up a small number of times. V is TRBV27 and J is TRBJ1-2; tentatively, D is TRBD1 (5 bases). Germline V CDR1 and CDR2: MNHEY, SMNVEV (reference sequence). CDR3 length: 18 residues. Trimming cost V 5 bases and J 5 bases, with 27 bases left between them. The CDR3 region has the DNA TGTGCCAGCAGTCCCCTGGACGGCTTACTAGGGGTTAGTTATGGCTACACCTTC. Encoded protein: CASSPLDGLLGVSYGYTF.

The chain links TRBV4-1 to TRBJ1-2; unclear D gene. This CDR3 spans 15 amino acids. Trimming removed 0 bases from V and 0 bases from J, with 8 bases in between. Germline V gene lookup returns CDR1 MGHRA and CDR2 YSYEKL. This CDR3 reads CASSQEGVTNYGYTF. The CDR3 nucleotides read TGCGCCAGCAGCCAAGAAGGAGTTACTAACTATGGCTACACCTTC.

There are a few counts of this clonotype. The chain links TRBV6-2 or TRBV6-3 to TRBJ1-1, with D hard to call. The germline CDR1 and CDR2 sequences are MNHEY and SVGEGT. The CDR3 length is 14 residues. V was trimmed by 6 bases and J by 0 bases, leaving 11 bases between them. The CDR3: CASRRQNVNTEAFF. The CDR3 nucleotides are TGTGCCAGCAGGAGGCAAAATGTGAACACTGAAGCTTTCTTT.

This clonotype was seen only a few times. The chain joins TRBV12-3 or TRBV12-4 to TRBJ1-4, with a tentative D call TRBD1 (6 bases). The CDR3 runs 15 residues. V was pared by 6 bases and J by 2 bases, with 13 bases between. The CDR3 coding sequence is TGTGCCAGCAGCCATAGACAGGTTACTAATGAAAAACTGTTTTTT. This translates into CASSHRQVTNEKLFF.

Only a few counts were recorded for this clonotype. The chain recombines TRBV2 with TRBJ2-7; 8 nucleotides match TRBD2. In germline, CDR1 is SNHLY, CDR2 FYNNEI. The CDR3 is 15 residues long. With 3 bases clipped from V and 0 bases from J, the junction kept 4 bases outside the gene matches. DNA for the CDR3: TGTGCCAGCAGTGACGGGAGGGCCAGCTCCTACGAGCAGTACTTC. This encodes CASSDGRASSYEQYF.

This clonotype was found a few times. The J gene is TRBJ2-1, the V gene TRBV5-1; D remains ambiguous. The CDR3 length is 11 residues. Trimming pared 4 bases from V and 8 bases from J, leaving 7 bases between. Germline CDR1 and CDR2: SGHRS and YFSETQ. CDR3 sequence reads: CASSHQDEQFF. As DNA, the CDR3 is TGCGCCAGCAGCCACCAGGATGAGCAGTTCTTC.

The rearrangement uses TRBV6-6 and TRBJ1-6, with unresolved D. CDR1 is MNHNY, CDR2 SVGAGI, per germline (reference sequence). V lost 4 bases, J lost 9 bases, and 16 bases lay in between. This CDR3 is built from 15 residues. In nucleotides, the CDR3 is TGTGCCAGCAGTTTTTATGGAAGGGAAATTTCACCCCTCCACTTT. This translates into CASSFYGREISPLHF.

The rearrangement links TRBV6-5 to TRBJ2-2; weak D call: TRBD2 (6 bases). Germline V gives CDR1 MNHEY, CDR2 SVGAGI. The CDR3 sequence is 13 residues long. V was shortened by 3 bases and J by 8 bases, with 10 bases between the two germline ends. CDR3 amino acids: CASSYFAGGELFF. For the CDR3, the DNA is TGTGCCAGCAGTTATTTTGCGGGGGGGGAGCTGTTTTTT.

The sample holds a few counts of this clonotype. The V call is TRBV5-1, the J call TRBJ2-5; the match to TRBD2 covers 10 bases. Germline CDR1 SGHRS, CDR2 YFSETQ. The CDR3 extends over 15 amino acids. After removal of 3 bases from V and 2 bases from J, the junction contained 4 bases not matched to a gene. The CDR3 spells CASSSRTSGQETQYF. The CDR3 bases are TGCGCCAGCAGCTCACGGACTAGCGGACAAGAGACCCAGTACTTC. Full variable domain (remainder filled in from reference TRBV5-1 and TRBJ2-5): KAGVTQTPRYLIKTRGQQVTLSCSPISGHRSVSWYQQTPGQGLQFLFEYFSETQRNKGNFPGRFSGRQFSNSRSEMNVSTLELGDSALYLCASSSRTSGQETQYFGPGTRLLVL.

V usage is TRBV6-1 and J usage is TRBJ1-5, with no clear D. The V and J ends lost 1 base and 0 bases respectively, with 7 bases between them. CDR1 and CDR2 (germline): MNHNS, SASEGT. This CDR3 has 15 amino acids. CDR3 loop: CASSEGLNSNQPQHF. The CDR3 bases are TGTGCCAGCAGTGAAGGGCTGAATAGCAATCAGCCCCAGCATTTT.

This clonotype has more than one count but fewer than ten. This chain uses TRBV7-2 with TRBJ2-4, with D possibly TRBD1 on 5 matching bases. CDR1 and CDR2 (germline): SGHTA, FQGNSA. V was trimmed by 3 bases and J by 5 bases, leaving 8 bases between them. CDR3 length: 13 amino acids. The CDR3 DNA is TGTGCCAGCAGCTTCGACAGAGAAAACATTCAGTACTTC. This gives the protein CASSFDRENIQYF. The variable domain in full, with the rest retrieved from reference TRBV7-2 and TRBJ2-4, is GAGVSQSPSNKVTEKGKDVELRCDPISGHTALYWYRQSLGQGLEFLIYFQGNSAPDKSGLPSDRFSAERTGGSVSTLTIQRTQQEDSAVYLCASSFDRENIQYFGAGTRLSVL.

The sample holds one count of this clonotype. The chain links TRBV15 to TRBJ2-3; no firm D call. The germline V and J ends were trimmed by 8 bases and 1 base, with 16 bases remaining between them. The CDR3 extends over 15 amino acids. Germline-derived CDR1 and CDR2 are LNHNV and YYDKDF (reference sequence). The CDR3 sequence is CATSGGGVGTDTQYF. The CDR3, as DNA: TGTGCCACCTCAGGTGGTGGAGTAGGCACAGATACGCAGTATTTT.

This chain links TRBV2 with TRBJ1-1, with 7 bases identical to TRBD1. With 6 bases clipped from V and 1 base from J, the junction kept 8 bases outside the gene matches. Germline CDR1 SNHLY, CDR2 FYNNEI. The CDR3 has 15 residues. As DNA, the CDR3 is TGTGCCAGCAGAAAAGCACGGACAGGGAACACTGAAGCTTTCTTT. Translated, it gives CASRKARTGNTEAFF.

The rearrangement uses TRBV29-1 and TRBJ2-3; D not certain. CDR1 is SQVTM, CDR2 ANQGSEA, per germline. This CDR3 comprises 13 residues. The V end was cut by 2 bases, the J end by 0 bases, with 6 bases between. DNA of the CDR3: TGCAGCGTTGAAATGGGTAGCACAGATACGCAGTATTTT. It yields the protein CSVEMGSTDTQYF.

The chain is built from TRBV4-1 and TRBJ2-1; 10 bases align to TRBD2. V shed 0 bases, J shed 4 bases, and the junction held 6 bases outside the gene matches. Germline V gives CDR1 MGHRA, CDR2 YSYEKL. The CDR3 length is 17 residues. This chain's CDR3 is CASSQDVASGRYNEQFF. The CDR3, as DNA: TGCGCCAGCAGCCAAGATGTGGCTAGCGGGAGATACAATGAGCAGTTCTTC.

The DNA for the CDR3 is TGTGCCAGCAGCCAAGGTCGGGGCAGACAAGAGACCCAGTACTTC. It translates to CASSQGRGRQETQYF. The V call is TRBV3-1, the J call TRBJ2-5; D is possibly TRBD1 or TRBD2 (5 bases each). Germline V lookup: CDR1 LGHDT, CDR2 YNNKEL (reference sequence). The length of the CDR3 is 15 residues. Deletions cut 1 base from V and 2 bases from J, with 11 bases between.

This clonotype showed up many times. The chain is built from TRBV9 and TRBJ2-1; unclear D gene. CDR1 is SGDLS, CDR2 YYNGEE, per germline. This CDR3 contains 18 residues. V gave up 3 bases and J gave up 4 bases, with 23 bases separating them. The CDR3, as DNA: TGTGCCAGCAGCGCGACCCCTCCCGGGCCTAGGGATTACAATGAGCAGTTCTTC. Protein product: CASSATPPGPRDYNEQFF.

The table lists this clonotype with many counts. This chain connects TRBV5-1 to TRBJ2-5; either TRBD1 or TRBD2 may fit D (5 bases each). The CDR3 covers 16 residues. The V gene's germline CDR1 is SGHRS and CDR2 YFSETQ. Trimming took off 7 bases at V and 2 bases at J, with 21 bases between the two ends. CDR3 protein: CASGASGTQIQETQYF. The CDR3 nucleotides are TGCGCCAGCGGGGCGAGCGGAACACAAATACAAGAGACCCAGTACTTC.

This clonotype was observed a few times. The chain carries TRBV6-6 and TRBJ1-6; D call uncertain. Germline values: CDR1 MNHNY, CDR2 SVGAGI (reference sequence). This CDR3 region has 14 residues. Trimming cost V 2 bases and J 6 bases, with 8 bases left between them. This CDR3 reads CASSYSGSNSPLHF. DNA for the CDR3: TGTGCCAGCAGTTACAGCGGCAGTAATTCACCCCTCCACTTT.

The rearrangement joins TRBV7-8 to TRBJ2-3; D remains ambiguous. The CDR3 runs to 14 residues. Germline values: CDR1 SGHVS, CDR2 FQNEAQ. V was clipped by 5 bases and J by 6 bases, with 15 bases between them. Written as DNA, the CDR3 is TGTGCCAGCAGCACTCTCGCGGTGCCTGATACGCAGTATTTT. It translates to CASSTLAVPDTQYF.

The gene calls are TRBV20-1 and TRBJ2-7, with 11 bases that match TRBD2. Germline trimming cut 3 bases from V and 3 bases from J; bases unmatched to any gene: 10. Germline values: CDR1 DFQATT, CDR2 SNEGSKA (reference sequence). The CDR3 loop spans 16 amino acids. DNA for the CDR3: TGCAGTGCTAGCGCCCTACTAGCGGGAGTCCTCTACGAGCAGTACTTC. Translated: CSASALLAGVLYEQYF.